This TCR beta chain was identified during a study of blood T cell repertoires in COVID-19. Overall study context: The United States, Italy and Spain supplied acute and convalescent COVID-19 samples. Sources were T cells, B-cell-depleted T cells, or PBMCs; the material itself was cDNA or gDNA.

Here immunoSEQ multiplex PCR was the method, and the copy in TCRdb shows in-frame clones only, minus some. The sample yields approximately 150,000 clones, about 86% seen once. CDR1 MNHEY and CDR2 SVGEGT come from the germline V gene. CDR3 length equals 15 residues. Trimming at V came to 2 bases and at J to 5 bases, leaving 3 bases not matched to a gene. The chain combines TRBV6-2 or TRBV6-3 with TRBJ2-1; 10 bases line up with TRBD2. The origin of this receptor is a woman aged 55-69 years with acute or convalescent COVID-19. Sample: peripheral blood. Here the CDR3 DNA reads TGTGCCAGCAGTTACAAGCGGGGGGGCCACAATGAGCAGTTCTTC. This translates into CASSYKRGGHNEQFF.